Listed here are 26 T cell receptor beta chains from one sample, sequenced in a study of blood T cell repertoires in COVID-19. Repertoires were generated with immunoSEQ multiplex PCR, while TCRdb's copy carries only in-frame clones and drops some. The sample consists of fewer than 450,000 clones, about 89% of them appearing once. Sequencing was done on a sample of peripheral blood. Receptors originate from a woman between 45 and 65 years old with COVID-19, enrolled during active disease.

The V call is TRBV29-1, the J call TRBJ2-2, with D hard to call. This CDR3 has 16 residues. V lost 1 base and J 0 bases, leaving 12 bases between the germline ends. Germline values: CDR1 SQVTM, CDR2 ANQGSEA. The CDR3 protein is CSVEVLRVPNTGELFF. The CDR3, as DNA: TGCAGCGTTGAAGTGCTCCGGGTTCCGAACACCGGGGAGCTGTTTTTT.

The rearrangement uses TRBV18 and TRBJ1-1, with D perhaps TRBD1 (6 bases). The CDR3 extends over 13 amino acids. Germline loops: CDR1 KGHSH, CDR2 LQKENI. The V end lost 11 bases, the J end lost 0 bases, and 13 bases lay between the germline ends. For the CDR3, the DNA is TGTGCCTCACGGCAGGGGATGAACACTGAAGCTTTCTTT. This codes for CASRQGMNTEAFF.

The genes are TRBV5-5 and TRBJ2-7; 12 bases match TRBD2. Germline V gene data show CDR1 as SGHKS and CDR2 as YYEKEE (reference sequence). CDR3 size: 16 residues. Trimming at V came to 4 bases and at J to 2 bases, leaving 7 bases not matched to a gene. The CDR3 sequence: CASSRDGLAGTYEQYF. The CDR3, as DNA: TGTGCCAGCAGCCGTGATGGACTAGCGGGAACCTACGAGCAGTACTTC.

The chain recombines TRBV27 with TRBJ2-1; 10 bases fit TRBD2. CDR3 length: 16 residues. Looked up from germline, CDR1 is MNHEY and CDR2 is SMNVEV (reference sequence). V gave up 6 bases and J gave up 6 bases; unmatched junction bases: 11. This chain's CDR3 is CASSLGLAGVTNEQFF. The CDR3 DNA reads as TGTGCCAGCAGCTTGGGGCTAGCGGGAGTTACCAATGAGCAGTTCTTC.

The chain recombines TRBV2 with TRBJ2-3; D uncertain. Germline assignment: CDR1 SNHLY and CDR2 FYNNEI. This CDR3 spans 15 amino acids. Deletions cut 8 bases from V and 0 bases from J, with 15 bases between. CDR3 protein: CASYISEVSTDTQYF. In DNA, the CDR3 is TGTGCCAGCTACATTTCCGAGGTTAGCACAGATACGCAGTATTTT.

This chain links TRBV18 with TRBJ1-3; 7 nucleotides agree with TRBD1. The CDR3 spans 18 residues. V trimming: 6 bases; J trimming: 2 bases; junction bases outside the gene matches: 16. Germline assignment: CDR1 KGHSH and CDR2 LQKENI. CDR3 nucleotide sequence: TGTGCCAGCTCTCTGGGAATTGAACAGGGGATTACTGGAAACACCATATATTTT. This translates into CASSLGIEQGITGNTIYF.

This clone came up once. This rearrangement joins TRBV5-1 to TRBJ1-1, with D possibly being TRBD1 (5 bases). This CDR3 comprises 15 residues. Germline loops: CDR1 SGHRS, CDR2 YFSETQ. Trimming removed 2 bases at V and 1 base at J, with 12 bases between. CDR3 coding DNA: TGCGCCAGCAGCTTTACCGGGACTTGGAACACTGAAGCTTTCTTT. This sequence encodes CASSFTGTWNTEAFF. Filled out from reference TRBV5-1 and TRBJ1-1, the complete variable domain reads KAGVTQTPRYLIKTRGQQVTLSCSPISGHRSVSWYQQTPGQGLQFLFEYFSETQRNKGNFPGRFSGRQFSNSRSEMNVSTLELGDSALYLCASSFTGTWNTEAFFGQGTRLTVV.

The rearrangement joins TRBV7-6 to TRBJ2-3; TRBD2 matches 11 bases. This CDR3 has 17 residues. Germline lookup yields CDR1 SGHVS and CDR2 FNYEAQ. V lost 0 bases and J lost 7; bases outside the gene matches: 9. The CDR3 reads CASSLAPSGRSGYTQYF. CDR3 DNA: TGTGCCAGCAGCTTAGCGCCTAGCGGGAGGTCGGGTTATACGCAGTATTTT.

The chain carries TRBV7-9 and TRBJ2-1; 7 bases align to TRBD2. The CDR3 extends over 14 amino acids. CDR1 is SEHNR and CDR2 is FQNEAQ in the germline V gene (reference sequence). The V and J ends lost 9 bases and 7 bases, in that order; junction bases with no gene match: 12. The CDR3 region has the DNA TGTGCCAGTAACCGGGACGGACTAGTGAATGAGCAGTTCTTC. This translates into CASNRDGLVNEQFF.

The chain combines TRBV29-1 with TRBJ1-2; 11 bases fit TRBD1. V lost 6 bases to trimming and J lost 2 bases; unmatched junction nucleotides: 2. This CDR3 contains 13 residues. The V gene's germline CDR1 is SQVTM and CDR2 ANQGSEA. The DNA for the CDR3 is TGCAGCGTGGGACAGGGGGAGAACTATGGCTACACCTTC. It encodes CSVGQGENYGYTF. The full variable domain, rest sourced from reference TRBV29-1 and TRBJ1-2, is SAVISQKPSRDICQRGTSLTIQCQVDSQVTMMFWYRQQPGQSLTLIATANQGSEATYESGFVIDKFPISRPNLTFSTLTVSNMSPEDSSIYLCSVGQGENYGYTFGSGTRLTVV.

This clone was seen at least ten times. The chain is built from TRBV27 and TRBJ2-1, with D maybe TRBD2 (5 bases). The germline gives CDR1 MNHEY, CDR2 SMNVEV (reference sequence). The CDR3 loop spans 14 amino acids. Trimming removed 3 bases at V and 4 bases at J, with 10 bases between. The CDR3 DNA reads as TGTGCCAGCAGTTTTTCGGACTTTTACAATGAGCAGTTCTTC. As protein: CASSFSDFYNEQFF.

The chain combines TRBV3-1 (or the pseudogene TRBV3-2) with TRBJ2-5, with 7 bases lining up with TRBD2. The length of the CDR3 is 17 residues. The trim removed 3 bases at V and 2 bases at J, leaving 12 bases unmatched. CDR1 and CDR2 (germline): LGHDT, YNNKEL (reference sequence). CDR3 DNA: TGTGCCAGCAGCCAGACAAGGAGCGGGGCCCCACAAGAGACCCAGTACTTC. Translating it yields CASSQTRSGAPQETQYF.

The gene calls are TRBV6-6 and TRBJ1-1; D remains ambiguous. CDR1 is MNHNY, CDR2 SVGAGI, per germline (reference sequence). CDR3 size: 15 residues. The ends were cut back, 6 bases at V and 0 bases at J, with 14 bases in the middle. For the CDR3, the DNA is TGTGCCAGCAGGCCCCCCGTCTACCTGAACACTGAAGCTTTCTTT. This gives the protein CASRPPVYLNTEAFF.

J is TRBJ2-3 and V is TRBV27; 15 nucleotides align to TRBD2. The germline CDR1 and CDR2 sequences are MNHEY and SMNVEV (reference sequence). The ends lost 5 bases at V and 4 bases at J; junction bases unmatched: 4. The CDR3 contains 16 residues. As DNA, the CDR3 is TGTGCCAGCAGTACCGGACTAGCGGGGGGGGCAGATACGCAGTATTTT. Translating gives CASSTGLAGGADTQYF.

The rearrangement uses TRBV24-1 and TRBJ2-3, with 10 bases that match TRBD2. Germline lookup yields CDR1 KGHDR and CDR2 SFDVKD. V lost 4 bases and J lost 5; bases outside the gene matches: 8. CDR3 length equals 16 residues. The CDR3 nucleotides are TGTGCCACCAGTGACCCAATAGCGGGAGGTTTAGATACGCAGTATTTT. Encoded protein: CATSDPIAGGLDTQYF.

The chain uses TRBV6-5 and TRBJ2-2; D not certain. V was cut by 4 bases and J by 5 bases, with 5 bases left in between. The CDR3 length is 12 residues. Germline CDR1 MNHEY, CDR2 SVGAGI. The CDR3 DNA is TGTGCCAGCAGTTCTGTAACCGGGGAGCTGTTTTTT. Amino acids: CASSSVTGELFF.

The gene calls are TRBV7-3 and TRBJ2-5; 12 nucleotides align to TRBD2. The germline gives CDR1 SGHTA, CDR2 FQGTGA. The V gene end was trimmed by 4 bases and the J gene end by 5 bases; junction bases not matched to a gene: 5. The CDR3 is made up of 15 amino acids. The CDR3 nucleotides read TGTGCCAGCAGCTCCTCCGGGACTAGCGGGGAGACCCAGTACTTC. Protein sequence: CASSSSGTSGETQYF.

Concerning this clone: The junction departs from germline at one end; a sequencing error may be responsible. The chain carries TRBV10-3 and TRBJ1-5; perhaps TRBD1 as D (5 bases). Germline values: CDR1 ENHRY, CDR2 SYGVKD. This CDR3 is built from 13 residues. In nucleotides, the CDR3 is TGTGCCATGGCGGAGCAGGGCAACCAGCCCCAGCATTTT. It encodes CAMAEQGNQPQHF.

This sequence joins TRBV11-3 and TRBJ1-2; possible D gene TRBD1, 6 bases. Germline V gene lookup returns CDR1 SGHNT and CDR2 YENEEA. This CDR3 has 13 residues. The V and J ends lost 8 bases and 6 bases respectively, with 16 bases between them. CDR3 coding DNA: TGTGCCAGCGGGACGGACAGCTGGCATGGCTACACCTTC. As protein: CASGTDSWHGYTF.

J is TRBJ1-5 and V is TRBV6-5, with D uncertain. Germline values: CDR1 MNHEY, CDR2 SVGAGI. CDR3 length equals 13 residues. V gave up 6 bases and J gave up 9 bases, with 15 bases separating them. The DNA of the CDR3 is TGTGCCAGCAGACTACGGGTGGGTGCGCCCCAGCATTTT. It encodes CASRLRVGAPQHF.

The rearrangement uses TRBV4-2 and TRBJ1-4, with TRBD1 matching 7 bases. Unmatched junction bases numbered 6, after V lost 1 base and J lost 7 bases. This CDR3 is built from 15 residues. CDR1 and CDR2 (germline): LGHNA, YNFKEQ. This CDR3 is CASSQAQGIVEKLFF. CDR3 nucleotides: TGTGCCAGCAGCCAAGCACAGGGGATAGTTGAAAAACTGTTTTTT.

The V gene is TRBV7-8, the J gene TRBJ2-3, with 10 bases lining up with TRBD2. CDR1 and CDR2 from the germline V gene are SGHVS and FQNEAQ. The CDR3 consists of 16 residues. V lost 3 bases to trimming and J lost 1 base; unmatched junction nucleotides: 4. The CDR3 DNA sequence: TGTGCCAGCAGCTTCTGGACTAGCGGCGGCACAGATACGCAGTATTTT. Its protein is CASSFWTSGGTDTQYF.

The chain links TRBV7-9 to TRBJ1-3; possibly TRBD1 for D (5 bases). The CDR3 sequence is 16 residues long. V was cut by 5 bases and J by 3 bases, with 17 bases left in between. Germline CDR1 is SEHNR and CDR2 is FQNEAQ (reference sequence). For the CDR3, the DNA is TGTGCCAGCAGCCTGACGGGGGTCACCCTTGGAAACACCATATATTTT. As protein: CASSLTGVTLGNTIYF.

The genes are TRBV5-1 and TRBJ1-1; possibly TRBD1 for D (6 bases). Germline V CDR1 and CDR2: SGHRS, YFSETQ. The CDR3 has 15 amino acids. Trimming shortened V by 0 bases and J by 4 bases, and 13 bases separated the two germline ends. In DNA form, the CDR3 reads TGCGCCAGCAGCTTGGAAGTGGGCAGGGGCACTGAAGCTTTCTTT. It codes for CASSLEVGRGTEAFF.

The rearrangement links TRBV7-6 to TRBJ2-2; 11 bases agree with TRBD2. The germline gives CDR1 SGHVS, CDR2 FNYEAQ. The CDR3 is 15 residues long. V lost 8 bases to trimming and J lost 7 bases; unmatched junction nucleotides: 9. As DNA, the CDR3 is TGTGCCAGCGGCACTTCGGGACTAGCGGACGGGGAGCTGTTTTTT. Residues: CASGTSGLADGELFF.

The chain is built from TRBV5-6 and TRBJ2-7; 7 nucleotides agree with TRBD2. This CDR3 has 14 residues. The germline CDR1 and CDR2 sequences are SGHDT and YYEEEE. V shed 4 bases, J shed 0 bases, and the junction held 4 bases outside the gene matches. In nucleotides, the CDR3 is TGTGCCAGCAGCCGGTCGGGGGGCTCCTACGAGCAGTACTTC. Amino acid sequence: CASSRSGGSYEQYF. Looking up the rest from reference TRBV5-6 and TRBJ2-7 gives the full variable domain: DAGVTQSPTHLIKTRGQQVTLRCSPKSGHDTVSWYQQALGQGPQFIFQYYEEEERQRGNFPDRFSGHQFPNYSSELNVNALLLGDSALYLCASSRSGGSYEQYFGPGTRLTVT.